The rows below give T cell receptor beta chains drawn from one sample of a study of type 1 regulatory T cells. TCRdb reprocessed the reads via MiXCR and lists one record per CDR3 protein. The sample carries 60,000 to 75,000 distinct CDR3 sequences, about 20% recorded once. For these TCRs, the target antigens are not known. The sample was cultured type 1 regulatory T (Tr1) cells, either the whole culture or a sorted fraction (not recorded which). The receptors were gathered from a human donor in good health. CDR3s include the opening cysteine and the closing phenylalanine or tryptophan. The D gene is left open where the match is weak. The listing skips clone size in some rows; elsewhere it reads once, few, many or a size class.

clone size: .; J gene: TRBJ1-1; V gene: TRBV4-2; D gene: TRBD1; CDR3 DNA: TGTGCCAGCAGCGGGGCAGGACAGGAGAACACTGAAGCTTTCTTT; CDR3 protein: CASSGAGQENTEAFF
clone size: .; J gene: TRBJ2-1; V gene: TRBV5-1; D gene: TRBD2; CDR3 DNA: TGCGCCAGCAGCTTGGGAGCGGGAGGGCCTGGTGAGCAGTTCTTC; CDR3 protein: CASSLGAGGPGEQFF
clone size: .; J gene: TRBJ1-1; V gene: TRBV29-1; D gene: .; CDR3 DNA: TGCAGCGCCAAGACGGAGAACACTGAAGCTTTCTTT; CDR3 protein: CSAKTENTEAFF
clone size: .; J gene: TRBJ2-3; V gene: TRBV5-1; D gene: .; CDR3 DNA: TGCGCCAGCACCGGGGAGTCCTCCTACAATGAGCAGTATTTT; CDR3 protein: CASTGESSYNEQYF
clone size: few; J gene: TRBJ2-5; V gene: TRBV7-9; D gene: .; CDR3 DNA: TGTGCCAGCAGCCCCTTGGAGACCCAGTACTTC; CDR3 protein: CASSPLETQYF
clone size: .; J gene: TRBJ2-3; V gene: TRBV7-2; D gene: TRBD2; CDR3 DNA: TGTGCCAGCAGCACACGACTAGCGGGCACAGATACGCAGTATTTT; CDR3 protein: CASSTRLAGTDTQYF
clone size: few; J gene: TRBJ1-2; V gene: TRBV5-1; D gene: .; CDR3 DNA: TGCGCCAGCACGGGACAACCGGACGGGTTCTATGGCTACACCTTC; CDR3 protein: CASTGQPDGFYGYTF
clone size: many; J gene: TRBJ2-3; V gene: TRBV20-1; D gene: TRBD2; CDR3 DNA: TGCAGTGCTAGAGACGGGGGGGCTAGCACAGATACGCAGTATTTT; CDR3 protein: CSARDGGASTDTQYF
clone size: .; J gene: TRBJ1-1; V gene: TRBV10-3; D gene: .; CDR3 DNA: TGTGCCATCTCCCGCTTCGCAGGGACGACCACTGAAGCTTTCTTT; CDR3 protein: CAISRFAGTTTEAFF
clone size: few; J gene: TRBJ2-3; V gene: TRBV5-1; D gene: .; CDR3 DNA: TGCGCCAGCAGCTCCGGGCGCCGCCAGCCGGATACGCAGTATTTT; CDR3 protein: CASSSGRRQPDTQYF
clone size: few; J gene: TRBJ2-2; V gene: TRBV12-3/TRBV12-4; D gene: TRBD1; CDR3 DNA: TGTGCCAGCAGTACCCCGACAGGGGATGGTACCGGGGAGCTGTTTTTT; CDR3 protein: CASSTPTGDGTGELFF
clone size: few; J gene: TRBJ2-1; V gene: TRBV6-6; D gene: TRBD1; CDR3 DNA: TGTGCCAGCAGTTACATCTCGGGACAGGGGACCTACAATGAGCAGTTCTTC; CDR3 protein: CASSYISGQGTYNEQFF
clone size: .; J gene: TRBJ1-1; V gene: TRBV6-5; D gene: .; CDR3 DNA: TGTGCCAGCAGTTACTCCCAGGGAACCACTGAAGCTTTCTTT; CDR3 protein: CASSYSQGTTEAFF
clone size: few; J gene: TRBJ1-5; V gene: TRBV20-1; D gene: .; CDR3 DNA: TGCAGTGCTAGGGGCCCACTCAATCAGCCCCAGCATTTT; CDR3 protein: CSARGPLNQPQHF
clone size: .; J gene: TRBJ2-5; V gene: TRBV15; D gene: .; CDR3 DNA: TGTGCCACCAGCAGAGACGGCGAGTACCAAGAGACCCAGTACTTC; CDR3 protein: CATSRDGEYQETQYF
clone size: few; J gene: TRBJ2-1; V gene: TRBV5-5; D gene: .; CDR3 DNA: TGTGCCAGCCGACTCGGTGAGCAGTTCTTC; CDR3 protein: CASRLGEQFF
clone size: many; J gene: TRBJ1-1; V gene: TRBV11-2; D gene: .; CDR3 DNA: TGTGCCAGCAGCTCCCGGGTAGGCCCTGAAGCTTTCTTT; CDR3 protein: CASSSRVGPEAFF
clone size: .; J gene: TRBJ2-5; V gene: TRBV7-7; D gene: .; CDR3 DNA: TGTGCTAGCAGCTTAGTAGGGGGTCAAGAGACCCAGTACTTC; CDR3 protein: CASSLVGGQETQYF
clone size: many; J gene: TRBJ2-1; V gene: TRBV5-4; D gene: .; CDR3 DNA: TGTGCCAGCAGCTTGGACCCGCTAGCAGGTGAGCAGTTCTTC; CDR3 protein: CASSLDPLAGEQFF
clone size: many; J gene: TRBJ2-1; V gene: TRBV24-1; D gene: TRBD2; CDR3 DNA: TGTGCCACCAGTGAAACTAGCGGGAGGTCCAATGAGCAGTTCTTC; CDR3 protein: CATSETSGRSNEQFF
clone size: .; J gene: TRBJ1-2; V gene: TRBV24-1; D gene: TRBD1; CDR3 DNA: TGTGCCACCAGTGTCGGAGGACAGGGATCGCAGGGCTACACCTTC; CDR3 protein: CATSVGGQGSQGYTF
clone size: few; J gene: TRBJ2-3; V gene: TRBV7-2; D gene: .; CDR3 DNA: TGTGCCAGCAGCTTAATTGGTACGCAGTATTTT; CDR3 protein: CASSLIGTQYF
clone size: .; J gene: TRBJ2-3; V gene: TRBV29-1; D gene: .; CDR3 DNA: TGCAGCGTGAATGGACCCGGTGCAGATACGCAGTATTTT; CDR3 protein: CSVNGPGADTQYF
clone size: many; J gene: TRBJ1-6; V gene: TRBV27; D gene: .; CDR3 DNA: TGTGCCAGCAGTTTATATGGGACACATTCACCCCTCCACTTT; CDR3 protein: CASSLYGTHSPLHF
clone size: .; J gene: TRBJ2-1; V gene: TRBV20-1; D gene: TRBD2; CDR3 DNA: TGCAGTGCTACTAGCGGGAGTTCTTCCTACAATGAGCAGTTCTTC; CDR3 protein: CSATSGSSSYNEQFF
clone size: .; J gene: TRBJ2-3; V gene: TRBV5-1; D gene: .; CDR3 DNA: TGCGCCAGCAGCTTGGTAACAGGGACGACGGGCACAGATACGCAGTATTTT; CDR3 protein: CASSLVTGTTGTDTQYF
clone size: many; J gene: TRBJ2-5; V gene: TRBV7-2; D gene: .; CDR3 DNA: TGTGCCAGCAGCTTAGCCATACAAGAGACCCAGTACTTC; CDR3 protein: CASSLAIQETQYF
clone size: .; J gene: TRBJ1-5; V gene: TRBV12-3/TRBV12-4; D gene: .; CDR3 DNA: TGTGCCAGCAGTTCGGCAGTGGCTCGTCAGCCCCAGCATTTT; CDR3 protein: CASSSAVARQPQHF
clone size: .; J gene: TRBJ2-1; V gene: TRBV12-3/TRBV12-4; D gene: TRBD2; CDR3 DNA: TGTGCCACTGGAGCGGGAGTGCCCAATGAGCAGTTCTTC; CDR3 protein: CATGAGVPNEQFF
clone size: .; J gene: TRBJ2-1; V gene: TRBV27; D gene: .; CDR3 DNA: TGTGCCAGCAGTTTATTTTTGGTTGGGTACAATGAGCAGTTCTTC; CDR3 protein: CASSLFLVGYNEQFF
clone size: few; J gene: TRBJ2-6; V gene: TRBV7-2; D gene: .; CDR3 DNA: TGTGCCAGCAGCTTATTTGTCTCTGGGGCCAACGTCCTGACTTTC; CDR3 protein: CASSLFVSGANVLTF
clone size: .; J gene: TRBJ2-7; V gene: TRBV28; D gene: TRBD2; CDR3 DNA: TGTGCCAGCAGTTCGAGAGCGGGAGGATCCTACGAGCAGTACTTC; CDR3 protein: CASSSRAGGSYEQYF
clone size: few; J gene: TRBJ1-4; V gene: TRBV4-1; D gene: .; CDR3 DNA: TGCGCCAGCAGCTCTGGTCGGGACTGGAGTGAAAAACTGTTTTTT; CDR3 protein: CASSSGRDWSEKLFF
clone size: .; J gene: TRBJ2-1; V gene: TRBV5-1; D gene: TRBD2; CDR3 DNA: TGCGCCAGCAGTCTTTTAGGACTAGGCTACAATGAGCAGTTCTTC; CDR3 protein: CASSLLGLGYNEQFF
clone size: .; J gene: TRBJ2-2; V gene: TRBV11-2; D gene: .; CDR3 DNA: TGTGCCAGCAGCCCCTCTGCGGGGACCCCGCGGACGTTTTTT; CDR3 protein: CASSPSAGTPRTFF
clone size: few; J gene: TRBJ2-2; V gene: TRBV9; D gene: TRBD2; CDR3 DNA: TGTGCCAGCAGCGTGTCCGGGAGGACGAGCACCGGGGAGCTGTTTTTT; CDR3 protein: CASSVSGRTSTGELFF
clone size: .; J gene: TRBJ2-3; V gene: TRBV7-3; D gene: .; CDR3 DNA: TGTGCCAGCAGCCTTTCCGCTCGTATAGATACGCAGTATTTT; CDR3 protein: CASSLSARIDTQYF
clone size: .; J gene: TRBJ1-1; V gene: TRBV6-5; D gene: .; CDR3 DNA: TGTGCCAGCAGTTACGTCAGCATGAACACTGAAGCTTTCTTC; CDR3 protein: CASSYVSMNTEAFF
clone size: few; J gene: TRBJ2-1; V gene: TRBV6-2/TRBV6-3; D gene: .; CDR3 DNA: TGTGCCAGCAGTTACGGTCAGGGACGCCCAAACAATGAGCAGTTCTTC; CDR3 protein: CASSYGQGRPNNEQFF
clone size: .; J gene: TRBJ1-1; V gene: TRBV28; D gene: .; CDR3 DNA: TGTGCCAGCAGTTTAACCCACATAACGAAAGCTTTCTTT; CDR3 protein: CASSLTHITKAFF
clone size: .; J gene: TRBJ2-2; V gene: TRBV10-3; D gene: .; CDR3 DNA: TGTGCCATCGGACACCAGAACACCGGGGAGCTGTTTTTT; CDR3 protein: CAIGHQNTGELFF
clone size: few; J gene: TRBJ2-3; V gene: TRBV4-2; D gene: TRBD2; CDR3 DNA: TGTGCCAGCAGCCAAGTAGCGGGAGCGGGAGGAGGAGATACGCAGTATTTT; CDR3 protein: CASSQVAGAGGGDTQYF
clone size: .; J gene: TRBJ2-3; V gene: TRBV5-1; D gene: .; CDR3 DNA: TGCGCCAGCAGCCGGGACGTAGATACGCAGTATTTT; CDR3 protein: CASSRDVDTQYF
clone size: .; J gene: TRBJ2-2; V gene: TRBV21-1; D gene: .; CDR3 DNA: TGTGCCAGCAGCAGTTTTGTCGGTATGAACACCGGGGAGCTGTTTTTT; CDR3 protein: CASSSFVGMNTGELFF
clone size: .; J gene: TRBJ2-7; V gene: TRBV9; D gene: TRBD2; CDR3 DNA: TGTGCCAGCAGCAGAGAACCGGGACTAGCTAACGAGCAGTACTTC; CDR3 protein: CASSREPGLANEQYF
clone size: few; J gene: TRBJ1-1; V gene: TRBV5-4; D gene: .; CDR3 DNA: TGTGCCAGCAGCTTGGGGGGCGTGAGTGGGTTCGGAACTGAAGCTTTCTTT; CDR3 protein: CASSLGGVSGFGTEAFF
clone size: .; J gene: TRBJ2-7; V gene: TRBV4-1; D gene: TRBD1; CDR3 DNA: TGCGCCAGCAGCCAAGATTTTCCGGGACAGAACGAGCAGTACTTC; CDR3 protein: CASSQDFPGQNEQYF
clone size: few; J gene: TRBJ2-2; V gene: TRBV29-1; D gene: .; CDR3 DNA: TGCAGCGTTGAAGAAGGGGGGCCGGGCACCGGGGAGCTGTTTTTT; CDR3 protein: CSVEEGGPGTGELFF
clone size: .; J gene: TRBJ1-4; V gene: TRBV29-1; D gene: TRBD1; CDR3 DNA: TGCAGCGTGACAGGACAGGGTTATGAAAAACTGTTTTTT; CDR3 protein: CSVTGQGYEKLFF
clone size: .; J gene: TRBJ2-7; V gene: TRBV18; D gene: .; CDR3 DNA: TGTGCCAGCTCACTAACGGGAATCTCCTACGAGCAGTACTTC; CDR3 protein: CASSLTGISYEQYF
clone size: .; J gene: TRBJ2-1; V gene: TRBV14; D gene: TRBD2; CDR3 DNA: TGTGCCAGCAGCCAAGAGGTCGGGGGGTCCTCCTACAATGAGCAGTTCTTC; CDR3 protein: CASSQEVGGSSYNEQFF
clone size: few; J gene: TRBJ2-6; V gene: TRBV6-5; D gene: .; CDR3 DNA: TGTGCCAGCAGACGTTGGGGCAGGGTGGATTCTGGGGCCAACGTCCTGACTTTC; CDR3 protein: CASRRWGRVDSGANVLTF
clone size: few; J gene: TRBJ2-5; V gene: TRBV20-1; D gene: .; CDR3 DNA: TGCAGTGCTAGGCCTACCGGGAAGTCCCAGTACTTC; CDR3 protein: CSARPTGKSQYF
clone size: medium-sized; J gene: TRBJ2-3; V gene: TRBV7-8; D gene: .; CDR3 DNA: TGTGCCAGCAGCCAAGGGGTCCAGACCACAGATACGCAGTATTTT; CDR3 protein: CASSQGVQTTDTQYF
clone size: .; J gene: TRBJ2-1; V gene: TRBV20-1; D gene: .; CDR3 DNA: TGCAGTGCTAGCCTACAGGGCCTCCCATTCAATGAGCAGTTCTTC; CDR3 protein: CSASLQGLPFNEQFF